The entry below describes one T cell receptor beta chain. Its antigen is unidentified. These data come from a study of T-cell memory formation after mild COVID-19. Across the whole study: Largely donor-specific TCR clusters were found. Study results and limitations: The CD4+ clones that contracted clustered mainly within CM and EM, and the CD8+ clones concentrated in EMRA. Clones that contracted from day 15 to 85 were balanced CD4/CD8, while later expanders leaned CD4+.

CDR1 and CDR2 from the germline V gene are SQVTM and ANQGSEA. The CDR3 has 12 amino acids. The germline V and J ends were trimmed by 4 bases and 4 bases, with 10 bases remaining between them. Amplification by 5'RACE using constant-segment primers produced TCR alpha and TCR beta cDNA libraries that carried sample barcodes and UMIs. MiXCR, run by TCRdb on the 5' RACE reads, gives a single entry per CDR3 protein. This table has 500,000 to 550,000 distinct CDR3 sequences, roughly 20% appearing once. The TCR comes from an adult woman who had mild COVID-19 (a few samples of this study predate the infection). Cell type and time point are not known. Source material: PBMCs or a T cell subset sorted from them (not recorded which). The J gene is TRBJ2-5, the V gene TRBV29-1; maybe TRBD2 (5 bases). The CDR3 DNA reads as TGCAGCGTTGTTTCCGGAGGAGAGACCCAGTACTTC. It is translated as CSVVSGGETQYF.